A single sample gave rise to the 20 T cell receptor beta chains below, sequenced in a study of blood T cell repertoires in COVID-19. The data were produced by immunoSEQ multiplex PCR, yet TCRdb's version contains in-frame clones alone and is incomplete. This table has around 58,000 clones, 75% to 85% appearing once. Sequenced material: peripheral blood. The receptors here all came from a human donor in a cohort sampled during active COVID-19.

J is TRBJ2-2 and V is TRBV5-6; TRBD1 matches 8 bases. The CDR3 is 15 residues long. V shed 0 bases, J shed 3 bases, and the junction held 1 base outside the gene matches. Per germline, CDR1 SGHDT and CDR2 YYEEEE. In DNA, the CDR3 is TGTGCCAGCAGCTTGGTGGACAGGGACACCGGGGAGCTGTTTTTT. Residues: CASSLVDRDTGELFF.

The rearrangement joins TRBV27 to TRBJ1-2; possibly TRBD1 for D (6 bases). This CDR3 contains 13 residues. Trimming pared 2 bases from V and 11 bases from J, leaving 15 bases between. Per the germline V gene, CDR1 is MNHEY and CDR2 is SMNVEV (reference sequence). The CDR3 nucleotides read TGTGCCAGCAGTTTACGGGGGGCCCCAGGATACACCTTC. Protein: CASSLRGAPGYTF.

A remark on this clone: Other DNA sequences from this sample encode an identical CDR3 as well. This CDR3 reads CASSLGPAGGPYEQYF. The CDR3 DNA is TGTGCCAGCAGCTTAGGGCCAGCGGGGGGGCCGTACGAGCAGTACTTC. V is TRBV7-9 and J is TRBJ2-7; 10 positions agree with TRBD2. The V gene's germline CDR1 is SEHNR and CDR2 FQNEAQ (reference sequence). This CDR3 contains 16 residues. Trimming cost V 1 base and J 4 bases; bases outside gene matches: 7.

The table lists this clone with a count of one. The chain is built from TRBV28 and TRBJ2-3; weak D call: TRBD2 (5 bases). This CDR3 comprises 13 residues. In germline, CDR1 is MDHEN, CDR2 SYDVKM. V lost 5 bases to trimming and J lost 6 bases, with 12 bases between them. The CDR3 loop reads CASSLLDPDTQYF. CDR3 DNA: TGTGCCAGCAGTCTACTAGATCCGGATACGCAGTATTTT.

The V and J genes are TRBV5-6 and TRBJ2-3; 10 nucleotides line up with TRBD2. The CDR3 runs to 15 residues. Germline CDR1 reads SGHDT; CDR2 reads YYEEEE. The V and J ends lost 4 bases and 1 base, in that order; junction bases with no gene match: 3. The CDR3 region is CASSLTSGGTDTQYF. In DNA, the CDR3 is TGTGCCAGCAGCCTAACTAGCGGGGGCACAGATACGCAGTATTTT.

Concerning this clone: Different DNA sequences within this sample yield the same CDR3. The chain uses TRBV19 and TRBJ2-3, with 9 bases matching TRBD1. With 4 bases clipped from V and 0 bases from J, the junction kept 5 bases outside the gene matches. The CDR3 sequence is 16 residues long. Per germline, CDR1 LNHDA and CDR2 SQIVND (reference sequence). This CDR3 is CASSNLGQGSTDTQYF. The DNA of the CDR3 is TGTGCCAGTAGTAACCTTGGACAGGGGAGCACAGATACGCAGTATTTT.

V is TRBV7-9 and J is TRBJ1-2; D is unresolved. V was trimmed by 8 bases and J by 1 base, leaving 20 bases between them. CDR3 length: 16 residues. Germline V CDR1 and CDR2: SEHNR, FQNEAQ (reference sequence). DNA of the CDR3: TGTGCCAGCTCGCAAGGAGACGGAGTCTATAACTATGGCTACACCTTC. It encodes CASSQGDGVYNYGYTF. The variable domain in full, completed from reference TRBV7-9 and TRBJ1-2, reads DTGVSQNPRHKITKRGQNVTFRCDPISEHNRLYWYRQTLGQGPEFLTYFQNEAQLEKSRLLSDRFSAERPKGSFSTLEIQRTEQGDSAMYLCASSQGDGVYNYGYTFGSGTRLTVV.

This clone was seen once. CDR3 sequence reads: CASSPSGGVDTQYF. The CDR3, as DNA: TGCGCCAGCAGCCCATCGGGGGGGGTGGATACGCAGTATTTT. The chain recombines TRBV5-1 with TRBJ2-3; 8 nucleotides match TRBD2. CDR3 length: 14 residues. V shed 4 bases and J 6 bases; nucleotides not matched to a gene: 7. Germline V gives CDR1 SGHRS, CDR2 YFSETQ.

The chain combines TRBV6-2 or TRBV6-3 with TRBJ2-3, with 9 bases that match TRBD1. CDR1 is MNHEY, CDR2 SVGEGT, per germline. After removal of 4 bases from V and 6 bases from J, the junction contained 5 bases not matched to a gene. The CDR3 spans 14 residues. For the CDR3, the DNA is TGTGCCAGCAGTTTTGGACAGGGGAGGGATACGCAGTATTTT. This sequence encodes CASSFGQGRDTQYF.

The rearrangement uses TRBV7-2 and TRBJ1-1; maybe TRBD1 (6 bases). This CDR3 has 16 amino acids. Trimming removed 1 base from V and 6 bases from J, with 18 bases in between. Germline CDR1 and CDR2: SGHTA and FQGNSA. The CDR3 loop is CASSLVRAGSGAEAFF. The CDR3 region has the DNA TGTGCCAGCAGCTTAGTTCGAGCTGGGTCAGGGGCTGAAGCTTTCTTT.

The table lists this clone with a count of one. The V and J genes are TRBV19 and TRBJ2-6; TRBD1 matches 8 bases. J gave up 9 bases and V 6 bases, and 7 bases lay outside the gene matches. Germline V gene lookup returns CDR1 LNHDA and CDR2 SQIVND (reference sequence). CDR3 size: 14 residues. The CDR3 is CASRDRAEVNVLTF. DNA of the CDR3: TGTGCCAGTAGGGACAGGGCCGAAGTCAACGTCCTGACTTTC. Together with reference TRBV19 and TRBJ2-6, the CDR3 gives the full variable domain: DGGITQSPKYLFRKEGQNVTLSCEQNLNHDAMYWYRQDPGQGLRLIYYSQIVNDFQKGDIAEGYSVSREKKESFPLTVTSAQKNPTAFYLCASRDRAEVNVLTFGAGSRLTVL.

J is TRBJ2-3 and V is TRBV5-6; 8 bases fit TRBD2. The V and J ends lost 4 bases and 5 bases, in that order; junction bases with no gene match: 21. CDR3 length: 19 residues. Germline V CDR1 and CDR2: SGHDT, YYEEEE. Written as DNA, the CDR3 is TGTGCCAGCAGCCGGCAGATAACGCTTGAGCGGGGGAGTATAGATACGCAGTATTTT. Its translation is CASSRQITLERGSIDTQYF.

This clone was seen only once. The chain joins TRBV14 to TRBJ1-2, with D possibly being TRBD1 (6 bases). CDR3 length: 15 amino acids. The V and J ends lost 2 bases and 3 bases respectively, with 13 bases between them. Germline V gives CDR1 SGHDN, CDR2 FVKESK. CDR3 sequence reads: CASSQPGVGDYGYTF. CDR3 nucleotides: TGTGCCAGCAGCCAACCAGGGGTTGGGGACTATGGCTACACCTTC.

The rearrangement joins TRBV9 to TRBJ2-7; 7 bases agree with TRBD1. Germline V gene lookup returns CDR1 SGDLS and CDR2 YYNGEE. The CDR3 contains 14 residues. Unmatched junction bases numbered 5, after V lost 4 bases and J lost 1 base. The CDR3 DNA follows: TGTGCCAGCAGCCCTATGACAGGGTCCTACGAGCAGTACTTC. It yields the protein CASSPMTGSYEQYF.

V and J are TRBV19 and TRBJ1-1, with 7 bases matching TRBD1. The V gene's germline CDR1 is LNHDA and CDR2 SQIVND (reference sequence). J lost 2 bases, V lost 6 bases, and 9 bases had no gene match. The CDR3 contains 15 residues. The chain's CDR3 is CASSQPDRLNTEAFF. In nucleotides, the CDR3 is TGTGCCAGTAGCCAACCGGACAGGCTAAACACTGAAGCTTTCTTT.

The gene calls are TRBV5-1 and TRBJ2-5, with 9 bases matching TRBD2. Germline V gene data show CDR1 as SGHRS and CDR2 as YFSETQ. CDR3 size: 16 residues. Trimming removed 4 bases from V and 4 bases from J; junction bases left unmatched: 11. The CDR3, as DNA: TGCGCCAGCAGCCCGCAACCCGCGGGGGGGGCAGAGACCCAGTACTTC. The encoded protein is CASSPQPAGGAETQYF. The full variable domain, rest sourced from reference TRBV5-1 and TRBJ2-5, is KAGVTQTPRYLIKTRGQQVTLSCSPISGHRSVSWYQQTPGQGLQFLFEYFSETQRNKGNFPGRFSGRQFSNSRSEMNVSTLELGDSALYLCASSPQPAGGAETQYFGPGTRLLVL.

CDR3 nucleotides: TGTGCCAGCAGCACCCAGGGCGGGGGGGCCTACAATGAGCAGTTCTTC. Its protein product is CASSTQGGGAYNEQFF. This chain joins TRBV7-3 and TRBJ2-1; 9 bases line up with TRBD2. The germline V gene encodes CDR1 SGHTA and CDR2 FQGTGA. CDR3 length: 16 residues. Trimming cost V 5 bases and J 2 bases; bases outside gene matches: 7. Filled out from reference TRBV7-3 and TRBJ2-1, the complete variable domain reads GAGVSQTPSNKVTEKGKYVELRCDPISGHTALYWYRQSLGQGPEFLIYFQGTGAADDSGLPNDRFFAVRPEGSVSTLKIQRTERGDSAVYLCASSTQGGGAYNEQFFGPGTRLTVL.

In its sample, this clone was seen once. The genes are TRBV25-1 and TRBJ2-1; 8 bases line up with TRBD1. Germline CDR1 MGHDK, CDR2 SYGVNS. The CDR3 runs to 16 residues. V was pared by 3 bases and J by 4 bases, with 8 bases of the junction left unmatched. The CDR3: CASSDGQGRNYNEQFF. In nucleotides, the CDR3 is TGTGCCAGCAGTGACGGACAGGGCCGGAATTACAATGAGCAGTTCTTC.

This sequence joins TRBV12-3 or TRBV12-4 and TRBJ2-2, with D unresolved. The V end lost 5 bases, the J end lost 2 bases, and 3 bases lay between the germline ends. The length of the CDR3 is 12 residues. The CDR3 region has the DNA TGTGCCAGCAGTATAAACACCGGGGAGCTGTTTTTT. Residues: CASSINTGELFF.

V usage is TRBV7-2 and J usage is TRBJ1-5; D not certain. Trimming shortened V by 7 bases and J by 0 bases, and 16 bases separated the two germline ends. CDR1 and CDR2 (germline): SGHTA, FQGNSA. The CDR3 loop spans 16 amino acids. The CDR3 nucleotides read TGTGCCAGCACCTTGGGCATCCCTTATAGCAATCAGCCCCAGCATTTT. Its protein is CASTLGIPYSNQPQHF.